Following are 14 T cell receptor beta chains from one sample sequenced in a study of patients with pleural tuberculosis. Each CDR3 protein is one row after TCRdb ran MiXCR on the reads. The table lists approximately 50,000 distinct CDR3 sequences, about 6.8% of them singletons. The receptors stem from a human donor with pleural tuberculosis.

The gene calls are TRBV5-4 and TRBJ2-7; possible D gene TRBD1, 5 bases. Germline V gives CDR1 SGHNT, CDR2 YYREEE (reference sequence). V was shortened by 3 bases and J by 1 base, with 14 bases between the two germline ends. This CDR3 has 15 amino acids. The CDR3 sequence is CASSSKGEGSYEQYF. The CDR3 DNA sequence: TGTGCCAGCAGCTCAAAAGGGGAAGGTTCCTACGAGCAGTACTTC.

CDR3 protein: CASSYGRKIAKNIQYF. The CDR3 nucleotides are TGTGCCAGCAGTTACGGCCGAAAAATAGCCAAAAACATTCAGTACTTC. The chain is built from TRBV6-7 and TRBJ2-4; unclear D gene. TRBV6-7 counts as an open reading frame of uncertain function. CDR3 size: 16 residues. V lost 2 bases, J lost 0 bases, and 11 bases lay in between.

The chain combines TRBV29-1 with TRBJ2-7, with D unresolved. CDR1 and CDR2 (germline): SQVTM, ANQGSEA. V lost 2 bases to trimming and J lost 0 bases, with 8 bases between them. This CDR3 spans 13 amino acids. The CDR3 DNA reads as TGCAGCGTTGAAAGAGCCCACTCCTACGAGCAGTACTTC. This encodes CSVERAHSYEQYF.

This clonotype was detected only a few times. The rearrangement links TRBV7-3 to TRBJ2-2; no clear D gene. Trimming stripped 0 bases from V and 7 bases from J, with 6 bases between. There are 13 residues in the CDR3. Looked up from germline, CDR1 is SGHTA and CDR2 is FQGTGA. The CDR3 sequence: CASSLTKGGELFF. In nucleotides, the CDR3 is TGTGCCAGCAGCTTAACGAAGGGCGGGGAGCTGTTTTTT.

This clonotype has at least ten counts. The CDR3 protein is CASSPRLSGNTIYF. CDR3 in DNA: TGTGCCAGCAGTCCTCGTCTATCAGGAAACACCATATATTTT. The chain carries TRBV6-1 and TRBJ1-3, with no clear D. The V end was cut by 5 bases, the J end by 4 bases, with 12 bases between. Germline CDR1 MNHNS, CDR2 SASEGT. CDR3 length equals 14 residues.

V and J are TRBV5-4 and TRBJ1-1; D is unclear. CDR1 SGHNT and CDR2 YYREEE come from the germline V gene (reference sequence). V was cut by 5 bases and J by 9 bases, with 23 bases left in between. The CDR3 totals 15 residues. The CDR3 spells CASSSRRAAGSKAFF. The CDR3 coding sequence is TGTGCCAGCAGTTCGCGGAGGGCGGCGGGATCTAAAGCTTTCTTT. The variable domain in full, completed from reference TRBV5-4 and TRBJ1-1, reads ETGVTQSPTHLIKTRGQQVTLRCSSQSGHNTVSWYQQALGQGPQFIFQYYREEENGRGNFPPRFSGLQFPNYSSELNVNALELDDSALYLCASSSRRAAGSKAFFGQGTRLTVV.

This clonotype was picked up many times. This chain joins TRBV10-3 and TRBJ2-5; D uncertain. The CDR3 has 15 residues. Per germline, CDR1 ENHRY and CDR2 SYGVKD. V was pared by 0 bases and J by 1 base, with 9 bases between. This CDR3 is CAISESRTVQETQYF. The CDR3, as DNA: TGTGCCATCAGTGAGTCACGGACGGTCCAAGAGACCCAGTACTTC.

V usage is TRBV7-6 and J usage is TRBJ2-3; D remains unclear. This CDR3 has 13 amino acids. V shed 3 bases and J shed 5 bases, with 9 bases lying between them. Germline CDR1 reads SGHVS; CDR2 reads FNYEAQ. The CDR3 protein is CASSFLAEDTQYF. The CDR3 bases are TGTGCCAGCAGCTTCTTGGCGGAAGATACGCAGTATTTT.

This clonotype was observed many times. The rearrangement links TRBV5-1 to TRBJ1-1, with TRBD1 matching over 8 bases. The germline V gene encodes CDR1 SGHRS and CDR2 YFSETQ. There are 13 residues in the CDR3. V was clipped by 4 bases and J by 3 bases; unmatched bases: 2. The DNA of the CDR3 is TGCGCCAGCAGCCCGGGACAGGACACTGAAGCTTTCTTT. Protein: CASSPGQDTEAFF.

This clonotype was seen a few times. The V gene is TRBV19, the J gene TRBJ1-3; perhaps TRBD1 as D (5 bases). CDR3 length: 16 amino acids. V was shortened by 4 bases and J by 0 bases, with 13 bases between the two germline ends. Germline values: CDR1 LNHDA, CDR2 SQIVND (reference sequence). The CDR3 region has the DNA TGTGCCAGTAGTACCCGCCGGGACCCCTCTGGAAACACCATATATTTT. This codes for CASSTRRDPSGNTIYF.

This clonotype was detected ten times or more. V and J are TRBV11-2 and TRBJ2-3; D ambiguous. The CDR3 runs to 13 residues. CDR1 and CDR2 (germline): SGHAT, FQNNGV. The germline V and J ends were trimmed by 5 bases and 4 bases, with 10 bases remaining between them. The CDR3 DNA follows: TGTGCCAGCAGCGCTACAAGCCCAGATACGCAGTATTTT. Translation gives CASSATSPDTQYF.

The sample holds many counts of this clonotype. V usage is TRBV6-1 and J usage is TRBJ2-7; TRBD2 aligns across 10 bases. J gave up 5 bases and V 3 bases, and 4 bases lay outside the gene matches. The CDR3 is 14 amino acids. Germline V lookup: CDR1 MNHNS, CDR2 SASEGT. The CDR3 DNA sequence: TGTGCCAGCAGTGATTTGCTAGCGGGAGACGAGCAGTACTTC. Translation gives CASSDLLAGDEQYF.

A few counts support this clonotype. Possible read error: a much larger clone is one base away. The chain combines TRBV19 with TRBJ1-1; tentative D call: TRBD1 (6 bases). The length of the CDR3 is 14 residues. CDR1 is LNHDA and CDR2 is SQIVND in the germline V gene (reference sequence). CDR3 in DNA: TGTGCCGGTAGTTTCCCAATACAGGGAACTGAAGCTTTCTTT. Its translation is CAGSFPIQGTEAFF.

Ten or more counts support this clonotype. CDR3 amino acids: CASRTQVTAEAFF. DNA for the CDR3: TGTGCCAGCAGGACTCAGGTTACGGCTGAAGCTTTCTTT. J is TRBJ1-1 and V is TRBV27; D ambiguous. CDR1 is MNHEY, CDR2 SMNVEV, per germline (reference sequence). The CDR3 is 13 amino acids. V was trimmed by 6 bases and J by 6 bases, leaving 14 bases between them.